The sequence of this T cell receptor (beta chain) was determined in a study of cytomegalovirus exposure and HLA in healthy donors. Per germline, CDR1 MDHEN and CDR2 SYDVKM. V was pared by 3 bases and J by 13 bases, with 11 bases of the junction left unmatched. This CDR3 comprises 14 residues. The study ran its PCR with 60 Vbeta and 13 Jbeta primers. The protocol was immunoSEQ multiplex PCR, while the TCRdb copy is restricted to in-frame clones and leaves out a portion. Among just under 95,000 clones listed, over 70% were seen once. This TCR derives from a girl aged 2 to 9 in good health and CMV-seropositive. The genes are TRBV28 and TRBJ1-2, with 10 positions matching TRBD1. Material for sequencing was PBMCs. Here the CDR3 reads CASSFNLGRTGGTF. The DNA for the CDR3 is TGTGCCAGCAGTTTTAATCTTGGGCGGACAGGGGGCACCTTC.